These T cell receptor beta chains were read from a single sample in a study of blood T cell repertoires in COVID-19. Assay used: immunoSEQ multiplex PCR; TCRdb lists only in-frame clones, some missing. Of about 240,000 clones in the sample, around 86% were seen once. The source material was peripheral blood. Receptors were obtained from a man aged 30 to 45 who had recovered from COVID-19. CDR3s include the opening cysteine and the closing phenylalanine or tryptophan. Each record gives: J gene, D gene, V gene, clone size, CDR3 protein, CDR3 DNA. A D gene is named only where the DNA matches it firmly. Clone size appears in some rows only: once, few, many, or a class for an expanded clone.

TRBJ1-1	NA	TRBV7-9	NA	CASSLNTNTEAFF	TGTGCCAGCAGCTTAAACACGAACACTGAAGCTTTCTTT
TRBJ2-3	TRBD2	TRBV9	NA	CASSAGGVGTDTQYF	TGTGCCAGCAGCGCGGGGGGGGTCGGCACAGATACGCAGTATTTT
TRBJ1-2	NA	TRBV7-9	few	CASSLPAGDYGYTF	TGTGCCAGCAGCTTACCCGCCGGAGACTATGGCTACACCTTC
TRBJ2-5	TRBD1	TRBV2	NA	CASSRQGAEQETQYF	TGTGCCAGCAGTAGACAGGGGGCGGAACAAGAGACCCAGTACTTC
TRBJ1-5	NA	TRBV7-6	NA	CASSPLGNQPQHF	TGTGCCAGCAGCCCGCTAGGAAATCAGCCCCAGCATTTT
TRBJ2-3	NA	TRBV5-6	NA	CASSLPPGVPPTDTQYF	TGTGCCAGCAGCCTACCACCGGGTGTCCCCCCCACAGATACGCAGTATTTT
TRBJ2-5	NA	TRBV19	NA	CAHQETQYF	TGTGCCCATCAAGAGACCCAGTACTTC
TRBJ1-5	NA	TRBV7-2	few	CASSLSLDQPQHF	TGTGCCAGCAGCTTAAGCCTAGATCAGCCCCAGCATTTT
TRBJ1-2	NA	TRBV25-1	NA	CASSRSPSLGYTF	TGTGCCAGCAGTCGTTCCCCGTCACTTGGCTACACCTTC
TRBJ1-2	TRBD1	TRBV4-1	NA	CASSQPRDRSIMTGYTF	TGCGCCAGCAGCCAACCCAGGGACAGGTCAATTATGACTGGCTACACCTTC
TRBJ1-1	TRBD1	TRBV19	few	CAATGTGNTEAFF	TGTGCCGCGACAGGGACGGGAAACACTGAAGCTTTCTTT
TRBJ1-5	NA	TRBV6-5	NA	CASRGHSNQPQHF	TGTGCCAGCAGGGGGCATAGCAATCAGCCCCAGCATTTT
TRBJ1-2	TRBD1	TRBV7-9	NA	CASSPGQGRDYTF	TGTGCCAGCAGCCCCGGACAGGGACGGGACTACACCTTC
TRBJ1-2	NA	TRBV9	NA	CASSGLLGQSGYTF	TGTGCCAGCAGCGGGCTTCTCGGACAGTCAGGCTACACCTTC
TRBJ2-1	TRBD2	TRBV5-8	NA	CASSLDPTSGYNEQFF	TGTGCCAGCAGCTTGGACCCCACTAGCGGCTACAATGAGCAGTTCTTC
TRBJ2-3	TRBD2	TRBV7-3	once	CASSLNQRGTTDTQYF	TGTGCCAGCAGCTTAAACCAGCGGGGGACCACAGATACGCAGTATTTT
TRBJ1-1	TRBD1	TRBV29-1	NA	CSAKPGTGANAFF	TGCAGCGCCAAGCCCGGGACAGGGGCGAATGCTTTCTTT
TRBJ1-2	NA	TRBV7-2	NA	CASSSLLFRRDRYGYTF	TGTGCCAGCAGCTCATTACTCTTCAGGAGGGATCGGTATGGCTACACCTTC
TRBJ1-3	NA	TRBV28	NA	CASSLSGAGNTIYF	TGTGCCAGCAGTTTATCGGGGGCTGGAAACACCATATATTTT
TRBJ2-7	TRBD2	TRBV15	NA	CATSREMGLAGDYEQYF	TGTGCCACCAGCAGAGAAATGGGACTAGCGGGGGACTACGAGCAGTACTTC
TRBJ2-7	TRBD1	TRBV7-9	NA	CASSPTPGTGGSYEQYF	TGTGCCAGCAGCCCTACCCCCGGCACAGGGGGGTCCTACGAGCAGTACTTC
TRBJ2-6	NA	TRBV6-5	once	CAGQGPLSGANVLTF	TGTGCCGGCCAGGGGCCCCTCTCTGGGGCCAACGTCCTGACTTTC
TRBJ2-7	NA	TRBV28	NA	CASSPDRDSGDEQYF	TGTGCCAGCAGCCCAGACAGGGACTCAGGGGACGAGCAGTACTTC
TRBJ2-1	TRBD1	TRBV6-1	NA	CASSESGTVVLASSEQFF	TGTGCCAGCAGTGAATCCGGGACAGTTGTTTTAGCCTCTAGTGAGCAGTTCTTC
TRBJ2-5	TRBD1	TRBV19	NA	CASSVTGAQETQYF	TGTGCCAGTAGTGTGACAGGGGCTCAAGAGACCCAGTACTTC
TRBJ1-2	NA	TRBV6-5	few	CASSPNRAPRGYTF	TGTGCCAGCAGTCCGAACAGAGCCCCCAGGGGCTACACCTTC
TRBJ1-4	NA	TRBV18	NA	CASSPNKREKLFF	TGTGCCAGCTCACCTAACAAGAGGGAAAAACTGTTTTTT
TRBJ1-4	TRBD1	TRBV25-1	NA	CASSLDRGHEKLFF	TGTGCCAGCAGCTTGGACAGGGGGCATGAAAAACTGTTTTTT
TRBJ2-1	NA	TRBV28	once	CASSLDTSYNEQFF	TGTGCCAGCAGCCTCGACACGTCCTACAATGAGCAGTTCTTC